These T cell receptor beta chains were read from a single sample in a study of T cell responses to AZD1222 COVID-19 vaccine. Clones were sequenced by immunoSEQ multiplex PCR, and TCRdb holds only the in-frame ones, with some missing. Here the sample spans 85,000 to 110,000 clones, over 80% being singletons. Sequences were derived from peripheral blood, sampled on day 0 of AZD1222 vaccination. The receptors were sampled from an adult in good health. CDR3s include the opening cysteine and the closing phenylalanine or tryptophan. A D gene is named only where the DNA matches it firmly. Rows give clone size only sometimes, using once, few, many, or a class for an expanded clone.

v_gene	j_gene	abundance	d_gene	CDR3nt	CDR3aa
TRBV29-1	TRBJ2-3	.	.	TGCAGCGTTGAAAAGGGTGCAGATACGCAGTATTTT	CSVEKGADTQYF
TRBV7-2	TRBJ2-3	.	.	TGTGCCAGCAGCTTGCAAACAGGGACGCCCACAGATACGCAGTATTTT	CASSLQTGTPTDTQYF
TRBV7-7	TRBJ2-2	.	TRBD1	TGTGCTAGCAGCCTCCCGGGACAGTCGACCGGGGAGCTGTTTTTT	CASSLPGQSTGELFF
TRBV11-1	TRBJ2-7	.	TRBD1	TGTGCCAGCAGATCAGACAGGGGGGACTACGAGCAGTACTTC	CASRSDRGDYEQYF
TRBV24-1	TRBJ2-5	.	.	TGTGCCACCAGTGATTTTGTCGGCAGGCATTACTTC	CATSDFVGRHYF
TRBV6-1	TRBJ1-1	.	TRBD1	TGTGCCAGCACCAGACAGGGGTTCACTGAAGCTTTCTTT	CASTRQGFTEAFF
TRBV24-1	TRBJ2-3	.	TRBD2	TGTGCCACCAGTGGCGGGGGGGCCAGCACAGATACGCAGTATTTT	CATSGGGASTDTQYF
TRBV29-1	TRBJ1-4	.	TRBD1	TGCAGCGTGGGGGTGACAGGGGGCGATGAAAAACTGTTTTTT	CSVGVTGGDEKLFF
TRBV11-2	TRBJ2-2	.	.	TGTGCCAGCAGCTTAGATCTGGGGACTTCCAACACCGGGGAGCTGTTTTTT	CASSLDLGTSNTGELFF
TRBV2	TRBJ2-7	.	.	TGTGCCAGCAGTGAACCTGACAGCTCATTC	CASSEPDSSF
TRBV18	TRBJ2-7	once	.	TGTGCCAGCTCACCCGCCACCGGGACGGTGACCCTCGAGCAGTACTTC	CASSPATGTVTLEQYF
TRBV12-3/TRBV12-4	TRBJ2-7	.	.	TGTGCCAGCAGCCCGGACAGCTCCTACGAGCAGTACTTC	CASSPDSSYEQYF
TRBV6-5	TRBJ1-6	.	.	TGTGCCAGCAGTTACGGAGGAAAGGGAGATAGATCACCCCTCCACTTT	CASSYGGKGDRSPLHF
TRBV20-1	TRBJ2-4	.	TRBD2	TGCAGTGCTAGTACTTTAGCGGGAGGGACCAAAAACATTCAGTACTTC	CSASTLAGGTKNIQYF